The 13 T cell receptor beta chains below come from one sample, sequenced in a study of blood T cell repertoires in COVID-19 (dated by TCRdb to the early 2020s). The library was built by means of the immunoSEQ multiplex PCR assay. TCRdb re-hosts the immuneACCESS table, in-frame sequences only. Its copies lack some clones; in the studies checked, an unresolved V gene accounts for under half of them, and the cause for the rest is not known. Across this sample there are about 100,000 clones, with about 85% seen only once. The top ten clonotypes cover roughly 4% of the sample. Sequencing input: peripheral blood. These receptors all come from a man aged 55 to 70 with acute or convalescent COVID-19.

CDR3 protein: CASSRGTKNIQYF. The CDR3 DNA reads as TGTGCCAGCAGTAGGGGAACCAAAAACATTCAGTACTTC. J is TRBJ2-4 and V is TRBV6-5, with TRBD1 as a possible D gene (5 bases). The length of the CDR3 is 13 residues. Germline V gene lookup returns CDR1 MNHEY and CDR2 SVGAGI. V lost 5 bases to trimming and J lost 2 bases, with 7 bases between them.

The V call is TRBV15, the J call TRBJ1-4; 10 nucleotides agree with TRBD1. The V segment lost 4 bases and the J segment 5 bases; nucleotides outside the gene matches: 10. Germline CDR1 LNHNV, CDR2 YYDKDF (reference sequence). The length of the CDR3 is 17 residues. In DNA form, the CDR3 reads TGTGCCACCAGCAAAACGGGACAGGGGTTTATAAATGAAAAACTGTTTTTT. Amino acid sequence: CATSKTGQGFINEKLFF.

This clone was detected a few times. V is TRBV5-5 and J is TRBJ1-5, with TRBD1 as a possible D gene (6 bases). Trimming pared 3 bases from V and 0 bases from J, leaving 10 bases between. Germline values: CDR1 SGHKS, CDR2 YYEKEE (reference sequence). CDR3 length: 15 amino acids. The CDR3 sequence: CASSWGPDSNQPQHF. The CDR3 DNA reads as TGTGCCAGCAGCTGGGGGCCCGATAGCAATCAGCCCCAGCATTTT.

This rearrangement joins TRBV25-1 to TRBJ2-7; 9 bases line up with TRBD2. Looked up from germline, CDR1 is MGHDK and CDR2 is SYGVNS. V shed 11 bases, J shed 1 base, and the junction held 15 bases outside the gene matches. This CDR3 is 16 amino acids long. DNA for the CDR3: TGTGCCCCGCCCCCTAGCGGGGTAATCGGATCCTACGAGCAGTACTTC. It codes for CAPPPSGVIGSYEQYF.

As DNA, the CDR3 is TGTGCCAGTAGTGTAGGGGACAGGGGGCTTTACACCGGGGAGCTGTTTTTT. It yields the protein CASSVGDRGLYTGELFF. V gene TRBV19 combines with J gene TRBJ2-2; 12 bases match TRBD1. The V and J ends lost 5 bases and 3 bases, in that order; junction bases with no gene match: 7. This CDR3 contains 17 residues. The germline V gene has CDR1 LNHDA and CDR2 SQIVND (reference sequence).

This clone has a handful of counts. CDR3 sequence: CAISDQGTGNTIYF. The CDR3 DNA sequence: TGTGCCATCAGTGATCAGGGCACTGGAAACACCATATATTTT. The chain uses TRBV10-3 and TRBJ1-3; tentative D call: TRBD1 (5 bases). The CDR3 has 14 residues. The germline V and J ends were trimmed by 3 bases and 2 bases, with 8 bases remaining between them. Looked up from germline, CDR1 is ENHRY and CDR2 is SYGVKD.

This chain uses TRBV19 with TRBJ1-1; D might be TRBD1 (5 bases). CDR1 is LNHDA, CDR2 SQIVND, per germline (reference sequence). V was pared by 3 bases and J by 0 bases, with 14 bases between. The CDR3 consists of 16 residues. In DNA form, the CDR3 reads TGTGCCAGTAGTATGTGGGGGGACCGGGTGAACACTGAAGCTTTCTTT. Translated: CASSMWGDRVNTEAFF.

In DNA form, the CDR3 reads TGTGCCAGCAGCTTAGGTACCGGGACAGGTTATGGCTACACCTTC. As protein: CASSLGTGTGYGYTF. The V call is TRBV7-2, the J call TRBJ1-2; 8 bases agree with TRBD1. In germline, CDR1 is SGHTA, CDR2 FQGNSA. The CDR3 extends over 15 amino acids. After removal of 1 base from V and 5 bases from J, the junction contained 6 bases not matched to a gene.

The genes are TRBV19 and TRBJ2-2, with 10 positions matching TRBD1. CDR3 length equals 17 residues. The germline CDR1 and CDR2 sequences are LNHDA and SQIVND (reference sequence). Losses at the gene ends were 6 bases for V and 3 bases for J; bases not matched to a gene: 10. CDR3 protein: CASRQRQGARDTGELFF. In DNA form, the CDR3 reads TGTGCCAGTAGGCAACGACAGGGGGCGAGGGACACCGGGGAGCTGTTTTTT. Variable domain in full (rest from reference TRBV19 and TRBJ2-2): DGGITQSPKYLFRKEGQNVTLSCEQNLNHDAMYWYRQDPGQGLRLIYYSQIVNDFQKGDIAEGYSVSREKKESFPLTVTSAQKNPTAFYLCASRQRQGARDTGELFFGEGSRLTVL.

This clone was counted a few times. The V call is TRBV15, the J call TRBJ2-7; 14 bases are shared with TRBD2. Trimming took 9 bases from V and 3 from J; bases not matched to a gene: 7. Germline assignment: CDR1 LNHNV and CDR2 YYDKDF (reference sequence). The CDR3 contains 15 residues. CDR3 in amino acids: CATKGTSGRNYEQYF. The CDR3 bases are TGTGCCACAAAGGGGACTAGCGGGAGAAACTACGAGCAGTACTTC.

J is TRBJ2-7 and V is TRBV5-4, with 9 bases lining up with TRBD1. The J segment lost 6 bases and the V segment lost 5 bases, leaving 9 bases of the junction unmatched. The length of the CDR3 is 14 residues. Germline CDR1 and CDR2: SGHNT and YYREEE (reference sequence). The CDR3 region is CASRVAGTGFEQYF. In nucleotides, the CDR3 is TGTGCCAGCAGGGTAGCCGGGACAGGGTTCGAGCAGTACTTC. The whole variable domain, remainder taken from reference TRBV5-4 and TRBJ2-7, is ETGVTQSPTHLIKTRGQQVTLRCSSQSGHNTVSWYQQALGQGPQFIFQYYREEENGRGNFPPRFSGLQFPNYSSELNVNALELDDSALYLCASRVAGTGFEQYFGPGTRLTVT.

The V and J genes are TRBV19 and TRBJ1-1, with D tentatively TRBD1 (6 bases). This CDR3 contains 14 residues. Deletions cut 4 bases from V and 0 bases from J, with 9 bases between. Germline V gene lookup returns CDR1 LNHDA and CDR2 SQIVND (reference sequence). CDR3 amino acids: CASSSRGVNTEAFF. CDR3 nucleotide sequence: TGTGCCAGTAGTAGCAGGGGTGTGAACACTGAAGCTTTCTTT.

The chain is built from TRBV29-1 and TRBJ2-5; TRBD2 might be the D (7 bases). Trimming took 4 bases from V and 5 from J, leaving 17 bases between them. The CDR3 extends over 14 amino acids. Germline CDR1 is SQVTM and CDR2 is ANQGSEA. CDR3 loop: CSVVWGRGFETQYF. CDR3 DNA: TGCAGCGTTGTATGGGGGCGGGGGTTCGAGACCCAGTACTTC.